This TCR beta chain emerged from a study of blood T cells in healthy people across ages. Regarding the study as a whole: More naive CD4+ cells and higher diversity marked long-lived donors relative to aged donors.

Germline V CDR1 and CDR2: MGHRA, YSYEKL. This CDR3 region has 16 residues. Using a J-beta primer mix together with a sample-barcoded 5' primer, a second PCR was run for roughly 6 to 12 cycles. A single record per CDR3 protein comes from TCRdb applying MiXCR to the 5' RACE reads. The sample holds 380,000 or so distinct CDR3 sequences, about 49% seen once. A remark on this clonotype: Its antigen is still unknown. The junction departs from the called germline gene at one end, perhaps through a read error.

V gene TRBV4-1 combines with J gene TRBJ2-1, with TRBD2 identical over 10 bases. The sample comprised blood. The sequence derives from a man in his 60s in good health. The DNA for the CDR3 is TGCCCCAGCAGCCACGGACCCCTAGCGGGAGTGGGTGAGCAGTTCTTC. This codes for CPSSHGPLAGVGEQFF.